The T cell receptor beta chain under discussion was sequenced for a study of cytomegalovirus exposure and HLA in healthy donors. Whole-study context: The 90 to 150 validation repertoires were produced on the same platform as the approximately 670 repertoires of the first cohort. This was reported in a later analysis.

Profiling relied on immunoSEQ multiplex PCR, and the TCRdb table lists in-frame clones only, not all of them. The sample lists fewer than 200,000 clones, around 85% occurring once. An approximately 120-subject validation cohort, separate from the 666-subject first cohort, supplied the donors. As for this clone: The antigen remains unidentified.

Germline loops: CDR1 KGHSH, CDR2 LQKENI. V trimming: 1 base; J trimming: 5 bases; junction bases outside the gene matches: 3. The CDR3 covers 16 residues. The study, taken as a whole, reports: Confirmation in vitro established that a few CMV-associated chains were specific for CMV antigens. The study put 150 to 200 TCR beta chains on its list as cytomegalovirus-associated.

Sequenced material: PBMCs. This TCR came from a young man in good health and CMV-seropositive. The J gene is TRBJ2-2, the V gene TRBV18; 11 nucleotides match TRBD2. The CDR3, as DNA: TGTGCCAGCTCACCACGGTCTAGCGGGAGGACCGGGGAGCTGTTTTTT. This gives the protein CASSPRSSGRTGELFF.